The 9 T cell receptor beta chains presented below share a single source sample, sequenced in a study of graft-versus-host responses after intestinal transplantation. The starting material, graft tissue, was processed to release intraepithelial and lamina propria lymphocytes. The repertoire was sequenced with immunoSEQ multiplex PCR; TCRdb's copy has only in-frame clones and lacks some. Here the sample spans approximately 15,000 clones, around 77% being singletons. The material was ileum tissue, obtained approximately 27 days after intestinal transplant. The receptors come from a human patient who received an intestinal transplant, so some T cells may come from the graft donor.

This clone showed up just once. The chain is built from TRBV2 and TRBJ1-3; D not resolved. V gave up 10 bases and J gave up 0 bases, with 13 bases separating them. The CDR3 has 14 amino acids. The germline gives CDR1 SNHLY, CDR2 FYNNEI. The CDR3 DNA is TGTGCCACCGCGGGGTACCACTCTGGAAACACCATATATTTT. Amino acid sequence: CATAGYHSGNTIYF.

The chain is built from TRBV6-5 and TRBJ2-4; D is possibly TRBD2 (5 bases). Per the germline V gene, CDR1 is MNHEY and CDR2 is SVGAGI. Trimming shortened V by 4 bases and J by 4 bases, and 11 bases separated the two germline ends. The CDR3 totals 14 residues. Here the CDR3 DNA reads TGTGCCAGCAGTTCCCTCGCGGGTAAAAACATTCAGTACTTC. Amino acid sequence: CASSSLAGKNIQYF.

The rearrangement joins TRBV5-4 to TRBJ1-6; 8 bases are a match to TRBD1. Germline values: CDR1 SGHNT, CDR2 YYREEE (reference sequence). The V and J ends lost 3 bases and 9 bases, in that order; junction bases with no gene match: 5. The CDR3 length is 14 residues. CDR3 amino acids: CASSSGDRSSPLHF. The DNA for the CDR3 is TGTGCCAGCAGCTCGGGGGACAGGTCTTCACCCCTCCACTTT.

The chain is built from TRBV28 and TRBJ1-6; 9 positions match TRBD1. Germline V gene data show CDR1 as MDHEN and CDR2 as SYDVKM. The CDR3 extends over 19 amino acids. V gave up 3 bases and J gave up 14 bases; unmatched junction bases: 23. The CDR3 loop is CASSFAGQGFVWLSVSLHF. Here the CDR3 DNA reads TGTGCCAGCAGTTTCGCGGGACAGGGATTTGTTTGGCTATCGGTCTCCCTCCACTTT.

V is TRBV6-5 and J is TRBJ2-2; D is unclear. In germline, CDR1 is MNHEY, CDR2 SVGAGI. CDR3 length equals 14 residues. V was cut by 8 bases and J by 5 bases, with 15 bases left in between. The CDR3 loop is CASRQATDTGELFF. As DNA, the CDR3 is TGTGCCAGCCGCCAGGCCACCGATACCGGGGAGCTGTTTTTT.

The V gene is TRBV5-5, the J gene TRBJ2-1, with unresolved D. Germline V CDR1 and CDR2: SGHKS, YYEKEE (reference sequence). The CDR3 is 15 residues long. The V gene lost 4 bases and the J gene lost 0 bases, with 11 bases spanning the gap. The CDR3 protein is CASSNDWSSYNEQFF. The CDR3, as DNA: TGTGCCAGCAGCAACGACTGGAGCTCCTACAATGAGCAGTTCTTC. Filled out from reference TRBV5-5 and TRBJ2-1, the complete variable domain reads DAGVTQSPTHLIKTRGQQVTLRCSPISGHKSVSWYQQVLGQGPQFIFQYYEKEERGRGNFPDRFSARQFPNYSSELNVNALLLGDSALYLCASSNDWSSYNEQFFGPGTRLTVL.

The genes are TRBV7-8 and TRBJ2-3, with D unclear. CDR3 size: 13 residues. From germline, CDR1 is SGHVS and CDR2 FQNEAQ. V dropped 5 bases and J dropped 6 bases, with 12 bases sitting between them. CDR3 amino acids: CASSTLASDTQYF. The CDR3 DNA follows: TGTGCCAGCAGCACATTAGCTTCGGATACGCAGTATTTT.

This clone has more than one count but fewer than ten. The chain has TRBV7-6 and TRBJ2-2; D call uncertain. Trimming left V 1 base short and J 1 base short, with 10 bases between. The CDR3 runs 16 residues. CDR1 is SGHVS, CDR2 FNYEAQ, per germline. The CDR3 nucleotides are TGTGCCAGCAGCTTAGGCTCTAGAATGAACACCGGGGAGCTGTTTTTT. Protein: CASSLGSRMNTGELFF.

The V and J genes are TRBV7-9 and TRBJ1-5, with D perhaps matching TRBD1 (6 bases). CDR1 is SEHNR, CDR2 FQNEAQ, per germline (reference sequence). V shed 5 bases and J shed 4 bases, with 12 bases lying between them. The CDR3 has 14 amino acids. CDR3 DNA: TGTGCCAGCAGCCCCACAGGGAGTAATCAGCCCCAGCATTTT. Translated: CASSPTGSNQPQHF.